A selection of T cell receptor beta chains follows, all from one sample in a study of CD8+CD57+ T cells in acquired aplastic anemia. TCRdb recomputed calls from the reads with MiXCR, one row per CDR3 protein. Counted here are 40,000 to 50,000 distinct CDR3 sequences, around 72% occurring once; the ten biggest clones make up around a third. Sequencing used sorted CD4+, CD8+, or CD8+CD57+ T cells (not recorded which) from PBMCs. These receptors were obtained from a human donor in good health, serving as a control. The CDR3 runs from the conserved cysteine through the conserved F or W. Fields, in order: clone size, V gene, J gene, D gene, CDR3 protein, CDR3 DNA. The D gene is left open where the match is weak. The size of a clone is reported for some rows only, either as once, few or many, or as a class for expanded clones.

clone_size: NA; v_call: TRBV25-1; j_call: TRBJ1-2; d_call: NA; cdr3_aa: CASSDEVGASVLGYTF; cdr3_nt: TGTGCCAGCAGTGACGAGGTTGGGGCGTCGGTACTCGGCTACACCTTC
clone_size: NA; v_call: TRBV10-2; j_call: TRBJ1-1; d_call: NA; cdr3_aa: CASRKTGNTEAFF; cdr3_nt: TGCGCCAGCAGAAAGACAGGGAACACTGAAGCTTTCTTT
clone_size: few; v_call: TRBV9; j_call: TRBJ2-7; d_call: NA; cdr3_aa: CASSASGEQYF; cdr3_nt: TGTGCCAGCAGCGCCTCCGGGGAGCAGTACTTC
clone_size: NA; v_call: TRBV4-1; j_call: TRBJ1-5; d_call: NA; cdr3_aa: CASSPWVRRTGIRNQPQHF; cdr3_nt: TGCGCCAGCAGCCCGTGGGTGAGGAGGACTGGAATACGCAATCAGCCCCAGCATTTT
clone_size: NA; v_call: TRBV15; j_call: TRBJ2-1; d_call: TRBD2; cdr3_aa: CATSRGRTSGNEQFF; cdr3_nt: TGTGCCACCAGCAGAGGCCGGACTAGCGGGAATGAGCAGTTCTTC
clone_size: NA; v_call: TRBV10-3; j_call: TRBJ1-5; d_call: NA; cdr3_aa: CAISESKQHSNQPRHF; cdr3_nt: TGTGCCATCAGTGAGTCGAAACAGCATAGCAATCAGCCCCGGCATTTT
clone_size: NA; v_call: TRBV12-3/TRBV12-4; j_call: TRBJ2-2; d_call: TRBD1; cdr3_aa: CASSLTGGGTGELFF; cdr3_nt: TGTGCCAGCAGTTTGACAGGGGGCGGGACCGGGGAGCTGTTTTTT
clone_size: NA; v_call: TRBV2; j_call: TRBJ1-1; d_call: TRBD1; cdr3_aa: CASMRQGARDTEAFF; cdr3_nt: TGTGCCAGCATGAGACAGGGGGCGAGGGACACTGAAGCTTTCTTT
clone_size: NA; v_call: TRBV29-1; j_call: TRBJ2-7; d_call: NA; cdr3_aa: CSVHPVQGGYEQYF; cdr3_nt: TGCAGCGTTCACCCCGTTCAGGGAGGCTACGAGCAGTACTTC
clone_size: NA; v_call: TRBV7-2; j_call: TRBJ1-2; d_call: TRBD1; cdr3_aa: CASSFRQGGGYGYTF; cdr3_nt: TGTGCCAGCAGCTTTCGACAGGGAGGAGGCTATGGCTACACCTTC
clone_size: NA; v_call: TRBV4-2; j_call: TRBJ2-7; d_call: TRBD1; cdr3_aa: CASSKGQGGYERYF; cdr3_nt: TGTGCCAGCAGCAAGGGACAGGGGGGTTACGAGCGGTACTTC
clone_size: NA; v_call: TRBV4-1; j_call: TRBJ1-6; d_call: NA; cdr3_aa: CASSLGEVYNSPLHF; cdr3_nt: TGCGCCAGCAGCTTGGGAGAGGTCTATAATTCACCCCTCCACTTT
clone_size: once; v_call: TRBV25-1; j_call: TRBJ1-1; d_call: NA; cdr3_aa: CASSETASKGAFF; cdr3_nt: TGTGCCAGCAGTGAAACAGCATCGAAGGGGGCTTTCTTT
clone_size: once; v_call: TRBV10-3; j_call: TRBJ2-7; d_call: TRBD1; cdr3_aa: CAIGQAYEQYF; cdr3_nt: TGTGCCATCGGACAGGCCTACGAGCAGTACTTC
clone_size: many; v_call: TRBV20-1; j_call: TRBJ2-2; d_call: TRBD1; cdr3_aa: CSYKRTGETGELFF; cdr3_nt: TGCAGCTATAAAAGGACAGGGGAAACCGGGGAGCTGTTTTTT
clone_size: once; v_call: TRBV7-2; j_call: TRBJ1-1; d_call: NA; cdr3_aa: CASSLVGVEGLEAFF; cdr3_nt: TGTGCCAGCAGCTTAGTCGGGGTTGAGGGACTTGAAGCTTTCTTT
clone_size: NA; v_call: TRBV9; j_call: TRBJ1-6; d_call: NA; cdr3_aa: CASSVVGGSPLHF; cdr3_nt: TGTGCCAGCAGCGTTGTCGGAGGGTCACCCCTCCACTTT
clone_size: NA; v_call: TRBV9; j_call: TRBJ1-2; d_call: NA; cdr3_aa: CASSVALREPDLYGYTF; cdr3_nt: TGTGCCAGCAGCGTAGCCCTCAGGGAACCCGACCTCTATGGCTACACCTTC
clone_size: few; v_call: TRBV15; j_call: TRBJ2-5; d_call: TRBD1; cdr3_aa: CATSRDRGETQYF; cdr3_nt: TGTGCCACCAGCCGGGACAGGGGAGAGACCCAGTACTTC
clone_size: NA; v_call: TRBV19; j_call: TRBJ2-1; d_call: TRBD2; cdr3_aa: CASMERGRYNEQFF; cdr3_nt: TGTGCCAGTATGGAGCGGGGGAGATACAATGAGCAGTTCTTC
clone_size: NA; v_call: TRBV5-1; j_call: TRBJ2-3; d_call: NA; cdr3_aa: CASSLDGGHSTDTQYF; cdr3_nt: TGCGCCAGCAGCTTGGACGGGGGGCACAGCACAGATACGCAGTATTTT
clone_size: many; v_call: TRBV28; j_call: TRBJ2-1; d_call: TRBD2; cdr3_aa: CASSLLAGGNNEQFF; cdr3_nt: TGTGCCAGCAGTTTATTAGCGGGAGGGAACAATGAGCAGTTCTTC
clone_size: NA; v_call: TRBV20-1; j_call: TRBJ1-5; d_call: NA; cdr3_aa: CSAYRAGGNQPQHF; cdr3_nt: TGCAGTGCATACCGGGCAGGTGGCAATCAGCCCCAGCATTTT
clone_size: many; v_call: TRBV6-5; j_call: TRBJ1-1; d_call: NA; cdr3_aa: CASSYNYPAGQAFF; cdr3_nt: TGTGCCAGCAGTTACAATTATCCGGCAGGACAAGCTTTCTTT